This T cell receptor beta chain was recorded in a study of PD-L1 blockade in urothelial cancer. Turning to the study itself: The patients' atezolizumab therapy, 1,200 mg intravenously every 3 weeks, started in about 2014. Analyses used blood from 3 weeks (second dose) and 6 weeks after treatment start. Blood yielded a median of about 140,000 T cells per sample.

General study results and limits: At the 3-week point, tumor-associated blood clones expanded more in durable-benefit patients.

In germline, CDR1 is MDHEN, CDR2 SYDVKM. The V gene lost 3 bases and the J gene lost 4 bases, with 4 bases spanning the gap. This CDR3 has 12 amino acids. The table came from immunoSEQ multiplex PCR; TCRdb's copy has only in-frame clones and leaves some out. The sample has about 120,000 clones; roughly 89% are singletons. Time point: peripheral blood 6 weeks after treatment start. On this clone: Its antigen is not identified.

The sequence was collected from a man aged 55 to 70 with urothelial cancer. Sequenced material: PBMCs, taken around atezolizumab (anti-PD-L1) treatment. This chain joins TRBV28 and TRBJ1-5; D call uncertain. CDR3 bases: TGTGCCAGCAGTTTGGAGAATCAGCCCCAGCATTTT. Translation gives CASSLENQPQHF.